This entry lists 14 T cell receptor beta chains sequenced from one sample in a study of blood T cell repertoires in COVID-19. TCRdb's copy holds only in-frame clones and misses some; the assay was immunoSEQ multiplex PCR. The table has some 150,000 clones, about four fifths seen once. Material for sequencing was peripheral blood. Receptor source: a woman in her 70s with acute or convalescent COVID-19.

J is TRBJ2-7 and V is TRBV20-1; D is ambiguous. Trimming removed 2 bases at V and 3 bases at J, with 2 bases between. The CDR3 has 10 amino acids. Germline V gene sequence: CDR1 DFQATT, CDR2 SNEGSKA (reference sequence). The CDR3 reads CSARLYEQYF. DNA of the CDR3: TGCAGTGCTAGACTCTACGAGCAGTACTTC.

The table lists this clone with a few counts. The chain combines TRBV3-1 (or the pseudogene TRBV3-2) with TRBJ1-2; D is ambiguous. V was pared by 1 base and J by 4 bases, with 10 bases between. The CDR3 has 14 amino acids. Germline-derived CDR1 and CDR2 are LGHDT and YNNKEL (reference sequence). The CDR3 sequence: CASSQVLGSYGYTF. In DNA, the CDR3 is TGTGCCAGCAGCCAAGTCCTTGGCAGCTATGGCTACACCTTC.

This clone has only one observation. The chain employs TRBV7-2 and TRBJ2-7, with TRBD2 identical over 9 bases. Germline V gene sequence: CDR1 SGHTA, CDR2 FQGNSA. Trimming took 3 bases from V and 3 from J; bases not matched to a gene: 6. The CDR3 contains 15 residues. CDR3 sequence (DNA): TGTGCCAGCAGCTTGGTAGCGGGAGAGGGCTACGAGCAGTACTTC. The encoded protein is CASSLVAGEGYEQYF.

The rearrangement uses TRBV28 and TRBJ2-7, with 11 bases fitting TRBD1. The V gene's germline CDR1 is MDHEN and CDR2 SYDVKM. The CDR3 spans 18 residues. V lost 4 bases to trimming and J lost 4 bases; unmatched junction nucleotides: 15. Written as DNA, the CDR3 is TGTGCCAGCAGTTACACTGCTCCTTGGACAGGGGGCATTTACGAGCAGTACTTC. This translates into CASSYTAPWTGGIYEQYF.

This clone has a single count. The V gene is TRBV28, the J gene TRBJ2-7; possible D gene TRBD1, 5 bases. CDR1 is MDHEN and CDR2 is SYDVKM in the germline V gene. CDR3 length: 15 amino acids. Trimming left V 6 bases short and J 9 bases short, with 24 bases between. The CDR3 bases are TGTGCCAGCAGCCTCCCTAGGGCCAGGGAAGTCGGGCAGTACTTC. Translating it yields CASSLPRAREVGQYF.

V is TRBV9 and J is TRBJ2-3; 11 bases align to TRBD2. The CDR3 is 18 amino acids. J lost 0 bases, V lost 3 bases, and 9 bases had no gene match. CDR1 and CDR2 (germline): SGDLS, YYNGEE. CDR3 protein: CASSAADRLAGSTDTQYF. For the CDR3, the DNA is TGTGCCAGCAGCGCCGCTGACCGACTAGCGGGGAGCACAGATACGCAGTATTTT.

V gene TRBV19 combines with J gene TRBJ1-6; the match to TRBD1 covers 8 bases. Unmatched junction bases numbered 13, after V lost 5 bases and J lost 10 bases. The CDR3 is 16 residues long. Germline V gene data show CDR1 as LNHDA and CDR2 as SQIVND (reference sequence). The CDR3 here is CASSFLTGEKGSPLHF. In DNA, the CDR3 is TGTGCCAGTAGTTTCCTGACAGGGGAGAAAGGGTCACCCCTCCACTTT.

This chain links TRBV14 with TRBJ1-1, with D perhaps matching TRBD1 (5 bases). CDR3 length: 13 amino acids. Trimming shortened V by 0 bases and J by 10 bases, and 12 bases separated the two germline ends. CDR1 is SGHDN, CDR2 FVKESK, per germline. The CDR3 is CASSQDRDSGAFF. DNA of the CDR3: TGTGCCAGCAGCCAAGATCGGGACTCCGGAGCTTTCTTT.

The CDR3 loop reads CASRNHRGPLQPQHF. The CDR3 DNA reads as TGTGCCAGCAGGAACCACAGGGGGCCTCTCCAGCCCCAGCATTTT. The chain recombines TRBV9 with TRBJ1-5, with 9 positions matching TRBD1. After removal of 5 bases from V and 7 bases from J, the junction contained 10 bases not matched to a gene. The length of the CDR3 is 15 residues. In germline, CDR1 is SGDLS, CDR2 YYNGEE.

This chain joins TRBV6-2 or TRBV6-3 and TRBJ1-1; TRBD1 matches 7 bases. Germline CDR1 MNHEY, CDR2 SVGEGT. With 2 bases clipped from V and 3 bases from J, the junction kept 9 bases outside the gene matches. CDR3 length: 16 residues. The CDR3 coding sequence is TGTGCCAGCAGTTACCGCCGTCGGCAGGGGGACACTGAAGCTTTCTTT. Its translation is CASSYRRRQGDTEAFF.

This clone was observed a single time. The V call is TRBV2, the J call TRBJ1-2, with 8 bases fitting TRBD1. The germline CDR1 and CDR2 sequences are SNHLY and FYNNEI. The CDR3 is made up of 15 amino acids. Trimming took 6 bases from V and 1 from J; bases not matched to a gene: 7. The CDR3 protein is CASSADRGGNYGYTF. The CDR3 DNA is TGTGCCAGCAGCGCTGACAGGGGAGGTAACTATGGCTACACCTTC.

This clone was recorded a few times. The chain employs TRBV19 and TRBJ2-1; TRBD2 matches at 9 bases. This CDR3 comprises 15 residues. Germline trimming cut 5 bases from V and 10 bases from J; bases unmatched to any gene: 12. CDR1 and CDR2 from the germline V gene are LNHDA and SQIVND (reference sequence). CDR3 residues: CASSPSGASGAEQFF. CDR3 nucleotides: TGTGCCAGTAGTCCGAGCGGGGCTAGCGGGGCAGAGCAGTTCTTC.

The chain links TRBV27 to TRBJ2-3, with TRBD2 identical over 12 bases. This CDR3 is 17 amino acids long. CDR1 MNHEY and CDR2 SMNVEV come from the germline V gene (reference sequence). Trimming cost V 0 bases and J 3 bases; bases outside gene matches: 4. CDR3 DNA: TGTGCCAGCAGTTTATCGATGCTAGCGGGAGGGACAGATACGCAGTATTTT. Translating gives CASSLSMLAGGTDTQYF.

This clone appeared a single time. The rearrangement links TRBV28 to TRBJ1-2, with 9 nucleotides matching TRBD1. This CDR3 spans 15 amino acids. Germline V gene lookup returns CDR1 MDHEN and CDR2 SYDVKM. The J segment lost 3 bases and the V segment lost 3 bases, leaving 5 bases of the junction unmatched. CDR3 in amino acids: CASSLSGQGDYGYTF. As DNA, the CDR3 is TGTGCCAGCAGTTTGTCGGGACAGGGAGACTATGGCTACACCTTC.